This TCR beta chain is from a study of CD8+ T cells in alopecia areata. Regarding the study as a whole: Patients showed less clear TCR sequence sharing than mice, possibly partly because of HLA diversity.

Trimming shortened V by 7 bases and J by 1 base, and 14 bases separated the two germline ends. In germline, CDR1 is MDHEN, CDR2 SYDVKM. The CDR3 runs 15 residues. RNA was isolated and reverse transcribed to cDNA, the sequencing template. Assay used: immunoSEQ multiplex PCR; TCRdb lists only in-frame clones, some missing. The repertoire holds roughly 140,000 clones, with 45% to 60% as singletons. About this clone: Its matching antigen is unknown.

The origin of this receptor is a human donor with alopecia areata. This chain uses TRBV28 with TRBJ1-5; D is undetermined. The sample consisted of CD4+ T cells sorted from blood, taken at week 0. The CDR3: CASNRGTSSNQPQHF. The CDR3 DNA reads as TGTGCCAGCAATCGGGGAACCTCGAGCAATCAGCCCCAGCATTTT.